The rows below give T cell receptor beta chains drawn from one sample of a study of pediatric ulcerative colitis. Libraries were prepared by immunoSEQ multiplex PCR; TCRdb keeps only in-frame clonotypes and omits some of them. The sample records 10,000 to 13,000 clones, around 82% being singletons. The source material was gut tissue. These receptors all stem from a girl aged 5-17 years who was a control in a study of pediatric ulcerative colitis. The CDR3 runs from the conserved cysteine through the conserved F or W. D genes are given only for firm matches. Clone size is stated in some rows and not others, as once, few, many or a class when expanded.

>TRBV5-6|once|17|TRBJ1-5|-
TGTGCCAGCAGCTCAAAGGGGGGGCCCTATAGCAATCAGCCCCAGCATTTT
CASSSKGGPYSNQPQHF
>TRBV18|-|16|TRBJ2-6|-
TGTGCCAGCTCACCGGGGGTGTTTACTGGGGCCAACGTCCTGACTTTC
CASSPGVFTGANVLTF
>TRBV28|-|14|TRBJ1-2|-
TGTGCCAGCAGCCTCAGAAGGTCTATGACTGGCTACACCTTC
CASSLRRSMTGYTF
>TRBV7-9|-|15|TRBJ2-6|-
TGTGCCAGCAGCCCGCAGGCGCCTGGGGCCAACGTCCTGACTTTC
CASSPQAPGANVLTF
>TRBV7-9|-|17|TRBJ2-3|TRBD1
TGTGCCAGCAGCCACAGGGGGGCAACCCCTAGCACAGATACGCAGTATTTT
CASSHRGATPSTDTQYF
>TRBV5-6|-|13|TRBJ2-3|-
TGTGCCAGCACCCGGGGGAGGACAGATACGCAGTATTTT
CASTRGRTDTQYF
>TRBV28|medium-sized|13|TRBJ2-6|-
TGTGCCAGCAAACAGTCTGGGGCCAACGTCCTGACTTTC
CASKQSGANVLTF
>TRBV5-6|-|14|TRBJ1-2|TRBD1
TGTGCCAGCAGGCTCCGACAGGGGCCCCTCGGCTACACCTTC
CASRLRQGPLGYTF
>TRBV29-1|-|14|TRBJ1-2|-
TGCAGCGTTGAGGGGAGGGGAACTAACTATGGCTACACCTTC
CSVEGRGTNYGYTF
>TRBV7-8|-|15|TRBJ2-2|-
TGTGCCAGCAGGCCTAGGGATGCGAACACCGGGGAGCTGTTTTTT
CASRPRDANTGELFF
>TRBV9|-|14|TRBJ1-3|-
TGTGCCAGCAGCGTATCAGGCTCTGGAAACACCATATATTTT
CASSVSGSGNTIYF